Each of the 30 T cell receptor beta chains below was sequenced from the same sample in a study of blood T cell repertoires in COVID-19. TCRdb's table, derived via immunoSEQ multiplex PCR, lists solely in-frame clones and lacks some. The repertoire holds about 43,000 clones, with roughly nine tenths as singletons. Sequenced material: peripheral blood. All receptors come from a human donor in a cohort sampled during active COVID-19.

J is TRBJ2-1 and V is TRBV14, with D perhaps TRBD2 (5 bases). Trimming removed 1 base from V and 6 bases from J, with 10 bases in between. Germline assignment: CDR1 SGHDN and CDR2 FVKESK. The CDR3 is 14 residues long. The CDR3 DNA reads TGTGCCAGCAGCCAAGTCCTAGCTGGCAATGAGCAGTTCTTC. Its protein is CASSQVLAGNEQFF.

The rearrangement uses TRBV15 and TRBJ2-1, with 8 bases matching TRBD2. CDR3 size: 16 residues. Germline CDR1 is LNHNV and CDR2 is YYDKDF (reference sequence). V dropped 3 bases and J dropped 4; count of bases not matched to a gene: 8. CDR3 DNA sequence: TGTGCCACCAGCAGCCTTAGCGGGGAAACGTACAATGAGCAGTTCTTC. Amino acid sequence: CATSSLSGETYNEQFF.

The CDR3 sequence: CASSLAGWETQYF. CDR3 DNA sequence: TGTGCCAGCAGCTTGGCCGGGTGGGAGACCCAGTACTTC. This chain links TRBV5-6 with TRBJ2-5, with D unclear. The CDR3 runs 13 residues. V lost 0 bases and J 5 bases, leaving 8 bases between the germline ends. Germline V CDR1 and CDR2: SGHDT, YYEEEE.

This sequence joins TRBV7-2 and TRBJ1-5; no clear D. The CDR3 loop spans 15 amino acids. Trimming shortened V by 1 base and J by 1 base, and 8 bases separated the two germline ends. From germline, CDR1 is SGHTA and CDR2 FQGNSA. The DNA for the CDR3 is TGTGCCAGCAGCTTAGACAGCTGGAGCAATCAGCCCCAGCATTTT. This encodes CASSLDSWSNQPQHF.

The CDR3: CASSDSSGNPAYEQYF. Here the CDR3 DNA reads TGTGCCAGCTCAGACAGCTCAGGGAATCCGGCCTACGAGCAGTACTTC. The gene calls are TRBV18 and TRBJ2-7; weak D call: TRBD1 (5 bases). Germline loops: CDR1 KGHSH, CDR2 LQKENI. The CDR3 sequence is 16 residues long. V lost 5 bases to trimming and J lost 2 bases, with 19 bases between them.

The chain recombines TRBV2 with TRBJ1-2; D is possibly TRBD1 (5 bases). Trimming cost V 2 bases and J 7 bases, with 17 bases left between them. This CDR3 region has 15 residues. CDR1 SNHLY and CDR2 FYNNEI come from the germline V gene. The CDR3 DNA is TGTGCCAGCAGTGAATGGAGGGGTAATATTGGTGGCTACACCTTC. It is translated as CASSEWRGNIGGYTF.

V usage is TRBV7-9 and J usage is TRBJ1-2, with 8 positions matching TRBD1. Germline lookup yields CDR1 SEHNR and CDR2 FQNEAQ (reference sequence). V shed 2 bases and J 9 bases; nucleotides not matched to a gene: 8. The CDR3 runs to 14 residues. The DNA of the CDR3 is TGTGCCAGCAGCTTAAGGGTGGGACAGGCTAGCTACACCTTC. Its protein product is CASSLRVGQASYTF.

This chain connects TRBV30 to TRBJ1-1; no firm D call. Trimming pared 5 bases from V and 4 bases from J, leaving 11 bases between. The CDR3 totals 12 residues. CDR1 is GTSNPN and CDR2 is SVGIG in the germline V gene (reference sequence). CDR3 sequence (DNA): TGTGCCTGGGAGAAGGGAGCCACTGAAGCTTTCTTT. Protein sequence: CAWEKGATEAFF.

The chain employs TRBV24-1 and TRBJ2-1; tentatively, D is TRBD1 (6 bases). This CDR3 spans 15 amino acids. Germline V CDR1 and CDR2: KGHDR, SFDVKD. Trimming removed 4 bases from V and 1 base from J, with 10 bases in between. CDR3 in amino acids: CATSDSGESYNEQFF. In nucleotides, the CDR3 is TGTGCCACCAGTGACTCAGGGGAATCCTACAATGAGCAGTTCTTC.

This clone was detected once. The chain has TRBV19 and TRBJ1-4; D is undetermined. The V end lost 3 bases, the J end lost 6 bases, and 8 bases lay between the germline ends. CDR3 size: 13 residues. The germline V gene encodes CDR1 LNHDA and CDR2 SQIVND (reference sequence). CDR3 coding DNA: TGTGCCAGTAGTATCCGAGGAGATGAAAAACTGTTTTTT. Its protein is CASSIRGDEKLFF.

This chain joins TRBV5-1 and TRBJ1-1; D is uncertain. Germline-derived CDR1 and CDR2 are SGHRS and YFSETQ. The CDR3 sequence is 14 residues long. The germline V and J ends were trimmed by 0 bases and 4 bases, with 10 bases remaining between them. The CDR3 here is CASSLDGSGTEAFF. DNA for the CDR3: TGCGCCAGCAGCTTGGACGGGTCGGGCACTGAAGCTTTCTTT. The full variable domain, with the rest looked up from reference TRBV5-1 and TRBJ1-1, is KAGVTQTPRYLIKTRGQQVTLSCSPISGHRSVSWYQQTPGQGLQFLFEYFSETQRNKGNFPGRFSGRQFSNSRSEMNVSTLELGDSALYLCASSLDGSGTEAFFGQGTRLTVV.

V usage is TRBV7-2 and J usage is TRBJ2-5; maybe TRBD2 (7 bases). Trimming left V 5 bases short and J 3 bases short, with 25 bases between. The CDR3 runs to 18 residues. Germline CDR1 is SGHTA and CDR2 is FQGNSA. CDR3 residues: CASSPFPRGPRIKETQYF. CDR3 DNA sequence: TGTGCCAGCAGCCCCTTTCCGCGGGGGCCGCGCATCAAAGAGACCCAGTACTTC.

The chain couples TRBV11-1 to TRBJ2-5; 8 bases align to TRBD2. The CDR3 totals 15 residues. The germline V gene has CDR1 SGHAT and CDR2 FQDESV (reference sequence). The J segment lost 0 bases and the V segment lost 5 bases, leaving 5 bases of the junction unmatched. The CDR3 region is CASSGERGYQETQYF. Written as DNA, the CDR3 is TGTGCCAGCAGCGGCGAGCGGGGGTACCAAGAGACCCAGTACTTC.

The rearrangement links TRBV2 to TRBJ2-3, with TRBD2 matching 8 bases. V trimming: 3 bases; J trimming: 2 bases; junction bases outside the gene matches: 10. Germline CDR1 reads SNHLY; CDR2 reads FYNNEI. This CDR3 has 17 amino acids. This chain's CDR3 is CASSEGFRGGPTDTQYF. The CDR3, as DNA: TGTGCCAGCAGTGAGGGATTTCGCGGGGGGCCCACAGATACGCAGTATTTT.

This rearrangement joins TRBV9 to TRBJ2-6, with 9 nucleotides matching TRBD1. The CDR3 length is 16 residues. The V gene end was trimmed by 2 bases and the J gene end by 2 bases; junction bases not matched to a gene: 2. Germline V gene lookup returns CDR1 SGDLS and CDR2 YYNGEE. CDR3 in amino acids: CASSVGQGTGANVLTF. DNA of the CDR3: TGTGCCAGCAGCGTCGGACAGGGGACTGGGGCCAACGTCCTGACTTTC.

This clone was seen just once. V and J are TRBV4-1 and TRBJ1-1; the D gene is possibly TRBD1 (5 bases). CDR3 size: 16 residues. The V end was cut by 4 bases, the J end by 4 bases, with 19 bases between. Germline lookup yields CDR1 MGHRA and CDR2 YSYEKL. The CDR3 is CASSPPSGFGGTEAFF. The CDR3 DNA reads TGCGCCAGCAGCCCCCCGAGCGGGTTTGGGGGCACTGAAGCTTTCTTT.

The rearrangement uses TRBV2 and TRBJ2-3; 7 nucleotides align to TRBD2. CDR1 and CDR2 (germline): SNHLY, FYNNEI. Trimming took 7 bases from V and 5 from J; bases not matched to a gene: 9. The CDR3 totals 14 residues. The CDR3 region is CASKGAAGEDTQYF. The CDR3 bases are TGTGCCAGCAAAGGGGCGGCGGGGGAAGATACGCAGTATTTT.

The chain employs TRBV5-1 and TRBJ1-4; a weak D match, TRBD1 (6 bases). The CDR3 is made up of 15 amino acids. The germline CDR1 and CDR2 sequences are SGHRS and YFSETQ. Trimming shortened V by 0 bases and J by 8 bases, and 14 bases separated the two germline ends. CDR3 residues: CASSLAQGLGEKLFF. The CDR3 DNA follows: TGCGCCAGCAGCTTGGCCCAGGGGCTCGGAGAAAAACTGTTTTTT.

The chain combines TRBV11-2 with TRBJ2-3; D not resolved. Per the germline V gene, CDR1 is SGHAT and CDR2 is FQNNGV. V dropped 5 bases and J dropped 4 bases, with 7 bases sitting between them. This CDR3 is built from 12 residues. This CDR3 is CASSIIPDTQYF. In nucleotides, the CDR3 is TGTGCCAGCAGCATTATCCCAGATACGCAGTATTTT. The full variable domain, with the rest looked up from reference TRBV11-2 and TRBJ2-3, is EAGVAQSPRYKIIEKRQSVAFWCNPISGHATLYWYQQILGQGPKLLIQFQNNGVVDDSQLPKDRFSAERLKGVDSTLKIQPAKLEDSAVYLCASSIIPDTQYFGPGTRLTVL.

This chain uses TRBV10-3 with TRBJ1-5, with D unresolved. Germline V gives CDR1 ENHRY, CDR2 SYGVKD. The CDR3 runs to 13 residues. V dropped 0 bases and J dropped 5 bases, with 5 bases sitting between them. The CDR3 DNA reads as TGTGCCATCAGTGAGTCCGGGGATCAGCCCCAGCATTTT. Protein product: CAISESGDQPQHF.

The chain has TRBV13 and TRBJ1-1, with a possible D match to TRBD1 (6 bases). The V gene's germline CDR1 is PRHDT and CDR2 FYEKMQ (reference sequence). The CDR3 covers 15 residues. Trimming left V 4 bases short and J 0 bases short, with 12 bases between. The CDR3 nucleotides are TGTGCCAGCAGCTCCGCGGACAGCCTGAACACTGAAGCTTTCTTT. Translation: CASSSADSLNTEAFF.

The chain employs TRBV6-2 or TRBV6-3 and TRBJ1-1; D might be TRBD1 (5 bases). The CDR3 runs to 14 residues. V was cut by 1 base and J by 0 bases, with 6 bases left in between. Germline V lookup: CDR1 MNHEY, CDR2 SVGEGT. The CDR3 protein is CASSYLQVNTEAFF. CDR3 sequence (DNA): TGTGCCAGCAGTTACTTACAGGTGAACACTGAAGCTTTCTTT.

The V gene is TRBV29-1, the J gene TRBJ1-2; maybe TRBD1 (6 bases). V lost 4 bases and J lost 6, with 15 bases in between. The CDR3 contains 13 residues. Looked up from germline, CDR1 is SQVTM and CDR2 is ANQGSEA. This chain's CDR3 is CSVVPGDRNGYTF. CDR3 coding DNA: TGCAGCGTTGTCCCAGGGGACCGAAATGGCTACACCTTC.

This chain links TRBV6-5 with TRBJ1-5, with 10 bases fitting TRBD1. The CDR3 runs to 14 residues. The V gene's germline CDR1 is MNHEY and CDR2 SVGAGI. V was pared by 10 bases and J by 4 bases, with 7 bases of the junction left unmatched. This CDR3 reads CATVWTGGNQPQHF. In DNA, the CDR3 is TGTGCCACCGTATGGACAGGGGGGAATCAGCCCCAGCATTTT.

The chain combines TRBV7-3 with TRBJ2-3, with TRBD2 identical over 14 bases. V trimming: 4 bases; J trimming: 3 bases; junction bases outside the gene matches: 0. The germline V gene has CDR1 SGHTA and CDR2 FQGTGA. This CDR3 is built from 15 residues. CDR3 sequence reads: CASSWTSGGTDTQYF. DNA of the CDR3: TGTGCCAGCAGCTGGACTAGCGGGGGGACAGATACGCAGTATTTT.

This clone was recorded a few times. The DNA for the CDR3 is TGTGCCAGCAGTTTAAGAGATGTGAACACTGAAGCTTTCTTT. Encoded protein: CASSLRDVNTEAFF. The genes are TRBV27 and TRBJ1-1; D is undetermined. The CDR3 is 14 residues long. Trimming took 2 bases from V and 0 from J, leaving 7 bases between them. Per the germline V gene, CDR1 is MNHEY and CDR2 is SMNVEV (reference sequence).

CDR3 sequence: CAITPTGQLTDTQYF. CDR3 in DNA: TGTGCCATAACCCCTACGGGACAGCTCACAGATACGCAGTATTTT. This rearrangement joins TRBV2 to TRBJ2-3; 7 bases are a match to TRBD1. The CDR3 has 15 amino acids. The V gene end was trimmed by 10 bases and the J gene end by 2 bases; junction bases not matched to a gene: 12. Germline assignment: CDR1 SNHLY and CDR2 FYNNEI.

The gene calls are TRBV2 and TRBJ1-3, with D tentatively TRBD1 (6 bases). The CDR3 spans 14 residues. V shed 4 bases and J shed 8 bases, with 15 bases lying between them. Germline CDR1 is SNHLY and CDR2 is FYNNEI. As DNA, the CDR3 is TGTGCCAGCAGTGTTGGACAGCTGGCGGACACCATATATTTT. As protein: CASSVGQLADTIYF. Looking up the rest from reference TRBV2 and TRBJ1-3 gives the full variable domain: EPEVTQTPSHQVTQMGQEVILRCVPISNHLYFYWYRQILGQKVEFLVSFYNNEISEKSEIFDDQFSVERPDGSNFTLKIRSTKLEDSAMYFCASSVGQLADTIYFGEGSWLTVV.

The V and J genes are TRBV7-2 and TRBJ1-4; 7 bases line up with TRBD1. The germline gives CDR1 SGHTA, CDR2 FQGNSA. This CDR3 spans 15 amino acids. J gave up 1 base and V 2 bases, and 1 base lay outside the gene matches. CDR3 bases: TGTGCCAGCAGCTTAAGGGGGCAAACTAATGAAAAACTGTTTTTT. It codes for CASSLRGQTNEKLFF.

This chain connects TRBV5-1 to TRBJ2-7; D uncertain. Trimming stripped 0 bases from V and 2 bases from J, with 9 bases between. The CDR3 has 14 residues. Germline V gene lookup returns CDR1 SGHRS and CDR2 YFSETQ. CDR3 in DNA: TGCGCCAGCAGCTTGGAGGCAGGCCCCTACGAGCAGTACTTC. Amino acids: CASSLEAGPYEQYF.